This T cell receptor beta chain was retrieved from a study of cytomegalovirus exposure and HLA in healthy donors. 13 Jbeta primers and 60 Vbeta primers were used for the PCR. Generated by immunoSEQ multiplex PCR, the TCRdb table keeps only in-frame clones and is missing some. The data hold roughly 200,000 clones, with about 83% observed a single time. The germline CDR1 and CDR2 sequences are SGDLS and YYNGEE. V shed 4 bases and J shed 2 bases, with 12 bases lying between them. The CDR3 has 14 residues. Sequenced material: PBMCs. The chain employs TRBV9 and TRBJ1-2; no clear D. The sequence was obtained from a man between 40 and 49 years old in good health and CMV-seropositive. CDR3: CASSPRGRNYGYTF. Here the CDR3 DNA reads TGTGCCAGCAGCCCTCGCGGGAGGAACTATGGCTACACCTTC.